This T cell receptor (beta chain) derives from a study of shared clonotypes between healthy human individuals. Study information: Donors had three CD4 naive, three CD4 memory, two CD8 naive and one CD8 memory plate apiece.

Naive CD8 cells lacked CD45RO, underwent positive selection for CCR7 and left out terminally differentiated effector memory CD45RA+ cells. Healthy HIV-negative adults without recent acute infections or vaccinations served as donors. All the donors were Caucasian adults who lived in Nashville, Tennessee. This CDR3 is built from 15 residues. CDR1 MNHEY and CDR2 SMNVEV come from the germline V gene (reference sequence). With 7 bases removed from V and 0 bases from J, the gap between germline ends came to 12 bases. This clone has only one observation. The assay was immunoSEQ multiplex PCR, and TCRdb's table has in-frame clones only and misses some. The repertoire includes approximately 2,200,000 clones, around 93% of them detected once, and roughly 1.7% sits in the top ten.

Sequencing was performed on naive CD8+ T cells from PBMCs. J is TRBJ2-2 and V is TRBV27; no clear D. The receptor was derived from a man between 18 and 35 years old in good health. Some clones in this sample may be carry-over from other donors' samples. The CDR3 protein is CASTLDGSNTGELFF. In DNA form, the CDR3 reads TGTGCCAGCACCCTGGACGGATCGAACACCGGGGAGCTGTTTTTT.